This TCR beta chain was documented in a study of blood T cells in healthy people across ages. For the second PCR, which ran for roughly 7 to 11 cycles, a sample-barcoded 5' primer and a J-beta primer mix were used. TCRdb re-called the 5' RACE reads with MiXCR, one entry per CDR3 protein. The table shows around 870,000 distinct CDR3 sequences, with under 35% occurring only once. CDR3 size: 16 residues. CDR1 and CDR2 from the germline V gene are MNHEY and SVGEGT. Trimming took 4 bases from V and 9 from J, leaving 22 bases between them. This clonotype has ten or more counts. This chain uses TRBV6-2 or TRBV6-3 with TRBJ2-1; possibly TRBD1 or TRBD2 for D (5 bases each). The specimen was blood. This TCR was sampled from a woman aged 80 or older in good health. The CDR3 region is CASSWAGPSNRGEQFF. Written as DNA, the CDR3 is TGTGCCAGCAGTTGGGCGGGCCCCTCAAATAGGGGTGAGCAGTTCTTC.